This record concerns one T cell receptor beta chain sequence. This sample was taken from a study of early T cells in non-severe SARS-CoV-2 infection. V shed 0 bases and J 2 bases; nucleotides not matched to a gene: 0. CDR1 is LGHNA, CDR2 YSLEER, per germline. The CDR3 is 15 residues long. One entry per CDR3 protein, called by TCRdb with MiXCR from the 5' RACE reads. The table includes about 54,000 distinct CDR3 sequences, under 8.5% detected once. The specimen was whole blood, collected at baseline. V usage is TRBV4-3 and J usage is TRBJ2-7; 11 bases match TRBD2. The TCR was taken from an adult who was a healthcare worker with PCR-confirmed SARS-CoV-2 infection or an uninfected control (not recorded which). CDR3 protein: CASSQEGLAAYEQYF. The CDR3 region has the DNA TGCGCCAGCAGCCAAGAGGGACTAGCGGCCTACGAGCAGTACTTC.